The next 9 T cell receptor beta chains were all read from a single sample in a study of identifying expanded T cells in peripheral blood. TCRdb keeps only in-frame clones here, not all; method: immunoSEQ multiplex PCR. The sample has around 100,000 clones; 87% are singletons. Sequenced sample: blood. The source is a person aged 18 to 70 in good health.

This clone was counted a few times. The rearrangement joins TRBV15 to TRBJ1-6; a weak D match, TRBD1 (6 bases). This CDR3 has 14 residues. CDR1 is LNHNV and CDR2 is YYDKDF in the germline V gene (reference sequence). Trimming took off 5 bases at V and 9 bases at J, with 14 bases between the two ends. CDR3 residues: CATSHRVAGSPLHF. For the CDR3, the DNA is TGTGCCACCAGCCACAGGGTAGCTGGTTCACCCCTCCACTTT.

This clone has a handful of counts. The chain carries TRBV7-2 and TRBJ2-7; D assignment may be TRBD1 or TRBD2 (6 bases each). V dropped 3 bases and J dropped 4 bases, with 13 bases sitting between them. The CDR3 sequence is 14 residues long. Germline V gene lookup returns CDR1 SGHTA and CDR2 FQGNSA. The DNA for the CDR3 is TGTGCCAGCAGCTTCGGAGGGGGGAATTACGAGCAGTACTTC. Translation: CASSFGGGNYEQYF. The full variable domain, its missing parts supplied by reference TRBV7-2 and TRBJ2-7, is GAGVSQSPSNKVTEKGKDVELRCDPISGHTALYWYRQSLGQGLEFLIYFQGNSAPDKSGLPSDRFSAERTGGSVSTLTIQRTQQEDSAVYLCASSFGGGNYEQYFGPGTRLTVT.

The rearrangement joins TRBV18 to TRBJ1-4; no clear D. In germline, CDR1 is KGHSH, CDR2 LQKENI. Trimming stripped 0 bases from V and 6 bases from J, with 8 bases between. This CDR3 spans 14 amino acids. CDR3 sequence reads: CASSPPGPDEKLFF. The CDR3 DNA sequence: TGTGCCAGCTCACCACCCGGGCCCGATGAAAAACTGTTTTTT.

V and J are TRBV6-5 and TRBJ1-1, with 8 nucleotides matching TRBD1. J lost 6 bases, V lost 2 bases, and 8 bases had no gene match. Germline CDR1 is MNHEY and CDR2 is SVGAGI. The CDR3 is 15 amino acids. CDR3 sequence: CASSYMQGAYAEAFF. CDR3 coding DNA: TGTGCCAGCAGTTACATGCAGGGGGCTTACGCTGAAGCTTTCTTT.

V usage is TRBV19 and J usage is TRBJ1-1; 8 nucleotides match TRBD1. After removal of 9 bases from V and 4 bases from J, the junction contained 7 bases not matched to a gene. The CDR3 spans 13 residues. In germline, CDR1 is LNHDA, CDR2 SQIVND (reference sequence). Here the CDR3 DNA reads TGTGCCAGACACGACAGGGGAGGCACTGAAGCTTTCTTT. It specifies CARHDRGGTEAFF.

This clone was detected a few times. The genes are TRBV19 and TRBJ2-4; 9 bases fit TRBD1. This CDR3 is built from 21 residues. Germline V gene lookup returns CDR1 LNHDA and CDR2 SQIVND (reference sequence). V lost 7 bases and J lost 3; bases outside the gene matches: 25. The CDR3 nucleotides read TGTGCCAGTAAAAAAGGCTCTTCGGGGACAGGGATTTTTGGAGACAAAAACATTCAGTACTTC. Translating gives CASKKGSSGTGIFGDKNIQYF.

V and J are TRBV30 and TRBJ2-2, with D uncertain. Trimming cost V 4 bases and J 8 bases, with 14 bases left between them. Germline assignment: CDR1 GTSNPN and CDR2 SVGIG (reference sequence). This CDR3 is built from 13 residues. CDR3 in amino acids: CAWIRSLPGELFF. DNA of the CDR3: TGTGCCTGGATTCGAAGCTTACCTGGGGAGCTGTTTTTT.

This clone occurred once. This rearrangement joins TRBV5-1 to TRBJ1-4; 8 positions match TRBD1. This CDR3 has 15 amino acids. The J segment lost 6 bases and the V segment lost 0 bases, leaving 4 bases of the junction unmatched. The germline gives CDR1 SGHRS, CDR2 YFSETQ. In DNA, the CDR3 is TGCGCCAGCAGCTTGGGGGACAGGTATTATGAAAAACTGTTTTTT. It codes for CASSLGDRYYEKLFF.

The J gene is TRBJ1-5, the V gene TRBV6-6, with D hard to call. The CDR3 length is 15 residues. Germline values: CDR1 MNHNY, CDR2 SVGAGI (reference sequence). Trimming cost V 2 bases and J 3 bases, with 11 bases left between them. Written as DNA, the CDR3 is TGTGCCAGCAGTTACGGTTCAGTCATCAATCAGCCCCAGCATTTT. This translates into CASSYGSVINQPQHF.